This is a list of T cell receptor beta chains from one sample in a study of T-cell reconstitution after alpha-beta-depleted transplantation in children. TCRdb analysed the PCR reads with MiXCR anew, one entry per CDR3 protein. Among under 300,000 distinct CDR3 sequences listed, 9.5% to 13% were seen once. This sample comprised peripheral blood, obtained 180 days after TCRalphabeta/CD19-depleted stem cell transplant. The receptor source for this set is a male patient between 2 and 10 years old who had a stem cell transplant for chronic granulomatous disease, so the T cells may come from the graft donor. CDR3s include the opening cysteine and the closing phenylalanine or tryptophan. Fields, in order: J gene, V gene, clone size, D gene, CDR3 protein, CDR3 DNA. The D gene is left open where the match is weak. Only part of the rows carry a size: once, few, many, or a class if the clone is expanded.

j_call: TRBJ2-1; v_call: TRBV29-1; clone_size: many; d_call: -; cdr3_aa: CSVELVLSSSYNEQFF; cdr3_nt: TGCAGCGTTGAACTGGTCTTATCGAGCTCCTACAATGAGCAGTTCTTC
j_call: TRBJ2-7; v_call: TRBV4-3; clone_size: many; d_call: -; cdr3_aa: CASSLSLGAYEQYF; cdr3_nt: TGCGCCAGCAGCCTGTCCTTGGGGGCCTACGAGCAGTACTTC
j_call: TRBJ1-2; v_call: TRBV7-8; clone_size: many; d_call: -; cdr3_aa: CASSLYTGTISFYGYTF; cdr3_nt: TGTGCCAGCAGCCTATACACCGGGACAATAAGTTTTTATGGCTACACCTTC
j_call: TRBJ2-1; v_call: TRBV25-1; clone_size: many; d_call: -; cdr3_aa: CASSEPSPRAYNEQFF; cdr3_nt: TGTGCCAGCAGTGAACCCAGCCCCAGGGCTTACAATGAGCAGTTCTTC
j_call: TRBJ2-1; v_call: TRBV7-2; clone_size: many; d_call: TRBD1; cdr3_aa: CASSSPRDRLSYNEQFF; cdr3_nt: TGTGCCAGCAGCTCTCCCCGGGACAGACTCTCCTACAATGAGCAGTTCTTC
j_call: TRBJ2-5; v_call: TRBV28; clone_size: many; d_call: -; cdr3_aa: CASSLRGTVRETQYF; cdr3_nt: TGTGCCAGCAGTTTAAGGGGGACCGTGCGAGAGACCCAGTACTTC
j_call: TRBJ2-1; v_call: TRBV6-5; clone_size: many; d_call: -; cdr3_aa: CASSYFPSDTYNEQFF; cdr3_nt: TGTGCCAGCAGTTACTTTCCTAGCGACACCTACAATGAGCAGTTCTTC
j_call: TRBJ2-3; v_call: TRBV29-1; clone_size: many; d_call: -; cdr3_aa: CSVHYSQKASDTQYF; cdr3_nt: TGCAGCGTTCACTACAGCCAAAAGGCGTCAGATACGCAGTATTTT
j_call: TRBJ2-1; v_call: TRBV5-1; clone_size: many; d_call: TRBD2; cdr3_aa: CASKVTSGSASYNEQFF; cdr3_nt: TGCGCCAGCAAGGTAACTAGCGGGAGTGCCTCCTACAATGAGCAGTTCTTC
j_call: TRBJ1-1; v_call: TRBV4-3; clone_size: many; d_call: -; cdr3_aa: CASSQESLGMNTEAFF; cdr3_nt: TGCGCCAGCAGCCAAGAAAGCCTAGGGATGAACACTGAAGCTTTCTTT
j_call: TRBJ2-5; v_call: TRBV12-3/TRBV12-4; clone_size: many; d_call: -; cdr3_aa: CASSSPAGTQYF; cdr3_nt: TGTGCCAGCAGTAGCCCCGCCGGGACCCAGTACTTC
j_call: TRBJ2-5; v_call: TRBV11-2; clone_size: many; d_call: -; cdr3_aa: CASSLEVLGETQYF; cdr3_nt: TGTGCCAGCAGCCTGGAGGTGTTAGGAGAGACCCAGTACTTC
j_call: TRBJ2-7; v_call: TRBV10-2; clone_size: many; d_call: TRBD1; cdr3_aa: CASSEFGTGAHEQYF; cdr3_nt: TGCGCCAGCAGTGAGTTCGGGACAGGGGCCCACGAGCAGTACTTC
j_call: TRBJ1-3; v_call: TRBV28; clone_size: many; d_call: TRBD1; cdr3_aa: CASSPLTGAGNTIYF; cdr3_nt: TGTGCCAGCAGTCCCCTGACAGGGGCTGGAAACACCATATATTTT
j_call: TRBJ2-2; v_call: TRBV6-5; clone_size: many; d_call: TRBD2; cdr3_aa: CASSYSAGANTGELFF; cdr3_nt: TGTGCCAGCAGTTACTCTGCGGGGGCGAACACCGGGGAGCTGTTTTTT
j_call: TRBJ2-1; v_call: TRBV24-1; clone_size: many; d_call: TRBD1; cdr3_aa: CATSDWGQGRGIDEQFF; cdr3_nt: TGTGCCACCAGTGATTGGGGACAGGGGAGGGGAATTGATGAGCAGTTCTTC
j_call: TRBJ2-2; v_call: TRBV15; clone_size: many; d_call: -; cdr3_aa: CATSRVPGDTGELFF; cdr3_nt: TGTGCCACCAGCAGAGTCCCAGGGGACACCGGGGAGCTGTTTTTT
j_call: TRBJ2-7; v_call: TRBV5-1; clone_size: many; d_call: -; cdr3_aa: CARRRTSYEQYF; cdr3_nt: TGCGCAAGACGGAGGACTTCCTACGAGCAGTACTTC
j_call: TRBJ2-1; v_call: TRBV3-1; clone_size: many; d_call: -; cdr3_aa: CASSQSVNEQFF; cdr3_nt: TGTGCCAGCAGCCAATCGGTCAATGAGCAGTTCTTC
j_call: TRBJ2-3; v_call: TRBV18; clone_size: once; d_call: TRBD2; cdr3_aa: CASSPRPSGITDTQYF; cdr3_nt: TGTGCCAGCTCACCCCGCCCTAGCGGGATTACAGATACGCAGTATTTT
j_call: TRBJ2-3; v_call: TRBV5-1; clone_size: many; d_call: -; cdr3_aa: CASSSRQRLSTDTQYF; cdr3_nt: TGCGCCAGCAGCTCCCGACAGCGGCTTAGCACAGATACGCAGTATTTT
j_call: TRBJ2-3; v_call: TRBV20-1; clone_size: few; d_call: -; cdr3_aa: CSAPRSDTQYF; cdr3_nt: TGCAGTGCTCCTCGATCAGATACGCAGTATTTT
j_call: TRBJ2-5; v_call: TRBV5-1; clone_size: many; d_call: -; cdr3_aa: CASSRVLQETQYF; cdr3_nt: TGCGCCAGCAGTAGGGTACTCCAAGAGACCCAGTACTTC
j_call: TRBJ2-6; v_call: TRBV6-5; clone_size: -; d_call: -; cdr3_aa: CASPSGANVLTF; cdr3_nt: TGTGCCAGCCCCTCTGGGGCCAACGTCCTGACTTTC
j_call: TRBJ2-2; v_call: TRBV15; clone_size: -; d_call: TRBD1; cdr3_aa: CATSSDRGLATGALFF; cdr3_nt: TGTGCCACCAGCAGCGACAGGGGGCTGGCCACCGGGGCGCTGTTTTTT
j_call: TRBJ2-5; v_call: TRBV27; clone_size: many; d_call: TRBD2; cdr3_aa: CASGDYPGETQYF; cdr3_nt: TGTGCCAGCGGGGACTACCCAGGGGAGACCCAGTACTTC
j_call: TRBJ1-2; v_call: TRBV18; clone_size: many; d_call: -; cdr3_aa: CASSHPGTFYGYTF; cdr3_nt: TGTGCCAGCTCTCACCCCGGGACATTCTATGGCTACACCTTC
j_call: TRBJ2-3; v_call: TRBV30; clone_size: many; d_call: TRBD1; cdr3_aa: CARQGDTDTQYF; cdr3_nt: TGTGCCAGACAGGGGGACACAGATACGCAGTATTTT
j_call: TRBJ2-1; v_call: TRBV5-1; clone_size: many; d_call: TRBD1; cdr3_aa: CASSPRTGDYNEQFF; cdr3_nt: TGCGCCAGCAGCCCCCGGACAGGGGACTACAATGAGCAGTTCTTC
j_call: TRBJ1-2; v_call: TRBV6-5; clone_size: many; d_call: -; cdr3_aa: CASSYSMGKGDYGYTF; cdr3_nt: TGTGCCAGCAGTTACTCGATGGGAAAGGGGGACTATGGCTACACCTTC
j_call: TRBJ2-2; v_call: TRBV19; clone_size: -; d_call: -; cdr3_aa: CASWDLNTGELFF; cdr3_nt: TGTGCCAGTTGGGACCTTAACACCGGGGAGCTGTTTTTT
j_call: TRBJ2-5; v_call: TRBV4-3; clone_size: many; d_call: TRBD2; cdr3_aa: CASSQAREGQETQYF; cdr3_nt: TGCGCCAGCAGCCAAGCGCGGGAGGGCCAAGAGACCCAGTACTTC
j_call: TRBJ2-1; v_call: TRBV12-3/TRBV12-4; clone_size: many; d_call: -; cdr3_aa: CASSIQDNEQFF; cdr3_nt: TGTGCCAGCAGTATACAGGACAATGAGCAGTTCTTC